This TCR beta chain stems from a study of T cell responses to AZD1222 COVID-19 vaccine. The repertoire was sequenced with immunoSEQ multiplex PCR; TCRdb's copy has only in-frame clones and lacks some. The table shows over 150,000 clones, with approximately 86% occurring only once. This TCR was sampled from an adult who received the AZD1222 COVID-19 vaccine. This material consisted of peripheral blood, taken 28 days after the second AZD1222 dose.

CDR3 in amino acids: CASTKAGGAGGYTF. The DNA of the CDR3 is TGTGCCAGCACTAAGGCGGGGGGCGCCGGGGGCTACACCTTC. The chain joins TRBV28 to TRBJ1-2; the D gene is possibly TRBD1 (6 bases). CDR1 and CDR2 from the germline V gene are MDHEN and SYDVKM. V shed 7 bases and J shed 8 bases, with 20 bases lying between them. The CDR3 length is 14 residues.